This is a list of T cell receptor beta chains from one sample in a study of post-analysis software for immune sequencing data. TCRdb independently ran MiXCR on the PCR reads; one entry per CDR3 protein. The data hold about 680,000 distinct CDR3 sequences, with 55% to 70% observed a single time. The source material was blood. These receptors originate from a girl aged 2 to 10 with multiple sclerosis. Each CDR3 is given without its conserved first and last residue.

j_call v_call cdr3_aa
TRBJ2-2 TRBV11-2 ASRSDYEVAGELF
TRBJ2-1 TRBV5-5 ASSLGRGVREQF
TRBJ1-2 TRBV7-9 ASSLGRDPYGYT
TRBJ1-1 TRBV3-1 ASSRTGFTEAF
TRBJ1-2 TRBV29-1 SVEEGRGPYGYT
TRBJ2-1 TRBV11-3 ASSILAGAVDNEQF
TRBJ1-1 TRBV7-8 ASSIGRLLNTEAF
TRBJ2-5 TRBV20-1 SASSQEETQY
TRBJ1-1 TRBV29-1 SVMRRNTEAF
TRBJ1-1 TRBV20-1 SASPRGAEAF
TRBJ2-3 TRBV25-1 ASSRSDTQY
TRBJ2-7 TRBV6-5 ASTWDRGYEQY
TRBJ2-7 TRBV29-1 SVGWSEAQY
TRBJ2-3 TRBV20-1 SARPRYSVPDTQY
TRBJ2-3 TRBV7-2 ASSSPLGADTQY
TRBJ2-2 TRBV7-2 ASSLGVSTGELF
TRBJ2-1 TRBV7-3 AITGGAYEQF
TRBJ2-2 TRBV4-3 ASRMVGGTGELF
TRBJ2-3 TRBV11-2 ANSFRGRITDTQY
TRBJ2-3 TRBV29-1 SVDGQGVTDTQY
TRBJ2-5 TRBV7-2 ASSSGQALRKSQY
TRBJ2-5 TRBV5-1 ASSLASQEEQY
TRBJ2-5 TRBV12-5 ASGSPSGTQY
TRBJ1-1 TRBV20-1 SAPSRVGAEAF
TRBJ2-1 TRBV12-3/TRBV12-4 ASSRGGGNEQF
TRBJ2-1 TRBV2 ASSVGAGGPSLSSYNEQF
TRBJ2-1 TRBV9 ASSLSPDAGEQF
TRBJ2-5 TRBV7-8 ASSLFHPVSPSQETQY
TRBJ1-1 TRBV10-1 ASSEAIGTEAF
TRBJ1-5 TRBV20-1 SVTRGDQPQH
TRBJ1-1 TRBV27 ASRFPGNTEAF
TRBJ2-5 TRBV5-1 ASSLLGTGETQY
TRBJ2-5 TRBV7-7 ASSILAGAQETQY
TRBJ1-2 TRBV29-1 SVEDRGQGVYGYT
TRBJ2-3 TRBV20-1 SAVKGGPTDTQY
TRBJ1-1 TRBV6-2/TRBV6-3 ASSYRADTEAF
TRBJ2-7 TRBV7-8 ASSPRTTEQY
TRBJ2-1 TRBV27 ASSRDRLYNEQF
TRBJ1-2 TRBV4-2 ASSQEQVGGYT
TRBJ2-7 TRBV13 ASSPWDGRVYEQY
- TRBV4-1 ASSSTGDRETQY
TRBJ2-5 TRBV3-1 ASSQSPGTSGIEETQY
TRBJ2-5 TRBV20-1 SASGGGGAFETQY
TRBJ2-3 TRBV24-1 ATSDQSGGGHTDTQY
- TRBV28 ASSHPTGMETQY
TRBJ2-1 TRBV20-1 SASPFTNEQF
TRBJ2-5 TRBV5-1 ASSLDGTSGQETQY